A selection of T cell receptor beta chains follows, all from one sample in a study of blood T cell repertoires in COVID-19. Sequencing used immunoSEQ multiplex PCR; TCRdb keeps in-frame clones, though not all of them. The profile shows approximately 180,000 clones, approximately 84% of them singletons. Source material: PBMCs or T cells enriched from blood (not recorded which). Receptors originate from a human donor with acute COVID-19. The donor label of this sample is uncertain. Both conserved end residues are part of each CDR3. The D gene is left open where the match is weak. Size is omitted from some rows. Given values are once, few, many or a class for expanded clones.

J gene	clone size	D gene	V gene	CDR3 DNA	CDR3 protein
TRBJ1-5	-	-	TRBV7-8	TGTGCCAGCAGCTTACACAGGAGCTATAGCAATCAGCCCCAGCATTTT	CASSLHRSYSNQPQHF
TRBJ2-3	-	TRBD2	TRBV19	TGTGCCAGTACCGGGACTAGCGGGGGGGCCGGAGATACGCAGTATTTT	CASTGTSGGAGDTQYF
TRBJ2-5	-	TRBD2	TRBV4-3	TGCGCCAGCAGCCGCGGAGGGACTAGCGGGGTCCAAGAGACCCAGTACTTC	CASSRGGTSGVQETQYF
TRBJ1-4	-	-	TRBV12-5	TGTGCTAGTGGTTTGGGCCCCGACAGGTATAATGAAAAACTGTTTTTT	CASGLGPDRYNEKLFF
TRBJ1-4	-	-	TRBV9	TGTGCCAGCAGCGTGTCAGGGGTTGGGGAAAAACTGTTTTTT	CASSVSGVGEKLFF
TRBJ2-4	-	TRBD1	TRBV19	TGTGCCAGTAGTGCATCCGGGACAGGGTACGCCAAAAACATTCAGTACTTC	CASSASGTGYAKNIQYF
TRBJ2-3	-	-	TRBV4-2	TGTGCCAGCAGCCAAGGAGGGGTAGCGGTCACAGATACGCAGTATTTT	CASSQGGVAVTDTQYF
TRBJ1-5	-	-	TRBV28	TGTGCCAGCAGGTGGCAGAGGGATCAGCCCCAGCATTTT	CASRWQRDQPQHF
TRBJ2-3	-	-	TRBV28	TGTGCCAGCAGTTCCAATACGCAGTATTTT	CASSSNTQYF
TRBJ2-1	-	-	TRBV5-4	TGTGCCAGCAGCTTGGGTTGGGACTCGAGGCGGGATGAGCAGTTCTTC	CASSLGWDSRRDEQFF
TRBJ2-3	-	-	TRBV24-1	TGTGCCACCGGCCCGGGGGGCACTTATGGGGGCACAGATACGCAGTATTTT	CATGPGGTYGGTDTQYF
TRBJ2-7	once	TRBD1	TRBV9	TGTGCCAGCAGCCCACAGGGGACACACTACGAGCAGTACTTC	CASSPQGTHYEQYF
TRBJ2-3	-	TRBD2	TRBV5-3	TGTGCCAGAAGCTTGAGTATGAGCGGGGGGTCTGACACAGATACGCAGTATTTT	CARSLSMSGGSDTDTQYF
TRBJ2-1	-	-	TRBV2	TGTGCCAGCACTGCGTACAATGAGCAGTTCTTC	CASTAYNEQFF
TRBJ1-5	once	TRBD1	TRBV7-8	TGTGCCAGCAGCTTAGCGGGGACATCAGGGGGTCAGCCCCAGCATTTT	CASSLAGTSGGQPQHF
TRBJ1-6	once	TRBD1	TRBV5-6	TGTGCCAGCAGCCCGACAGGGAGCTCCTATAATTCACCCCTCCACTTT	CASSPTGSSYNSPLHF
TRBJ2-3	-	-	TRBV4-3	TGCGCCAGCAGCCAAGATACGGCGGGGACAGATACGCAGTATTTT	CASSQDTAGTDTQYF
TRBJ2-7	-	-	TRBV4-3	TGCGCCAGCAGCCAAGAGGCGAGGACATTACCTTACGAGCAGTACTTC	CASSQEARTLPYEQYF
TRBJ2-3	-	TRBD1	TRBV7-9	TGTGCCAGCATTTCGTTCATAGGACAGGGTGTGACAGATACGCAGTATTTT	CASISFIGQGVTDTQYF
TRBJ1-5	-	-	TRBV28	TGTGCCAGCAGGCGCAGCAATCAGCCCCAGCATTTT	CASRRSNQPQHF
TRBJ2-7	-	TRBD1	TRBV5-1	TGCGCCAGCAGCCTGTCCGGGACAGGCGAGCAGTACTTC	CASSLSGTGEQYF
TRBJ1-2	-	-	TRBV10-2	TGCGCCAGCAGTGGGGGGGGCCTAGAAGGCTACACCTTC	CASSGGGLEGYTF
TRBJ2-5	-	-	TRBV18	TGTGCCAGCTCACAGGTAACAGCCGAGACCCAGTACTTC	CASSQVTAETQYF
TRBJ2-3	once	TRBD1	TRBV9	TGTGCCAGCAGCAGACCCCGGGACAGGGGGGCCGCTGGCACAGATACGCAGTATTTT	CASSRPRDRGAAGTDTQYF
TRBJ1-1	-	-	TRBV7-9	TGTGCCAGCAGCTTCCAGGGGACTGAAGCTTTCTTT	CASSFQGTEAFF
TRBJ2-1	-	-	TRBV29-1	TGCAGCGTTGAACCCCAGTTGACCTACAATGAGCAGTTCTTC	CSVEPQLTYNEQFF
TRBJ2-4	-	-	TRBV11-3	TGTGCCAGCAGCCAGGACGGGGAGGATATTCAGTACTTC	CASSQDGEDIQYF
TRBJ1-6	-	-	TRBV7-9	TGTGCCAGCACAGCAGAACAGGGAAATTCACCCCTCCACTTT	CASTAEQGNSPLHF
TRBJ1-2	once	TRBD1	TRBV10-2	TGCGCCGCTCAGGGGGGAAACTATGGCTACACCTTC	CAAQGGNYGYTF
TRBJ1-2	-	-	TRBV12-3/TRBV12-4	TGTGCCAGCAGTTTATCAGCGGGATATGGCTACACCTTC	CASSLSAGYGYTF
TRBJ2-7	-	-	TRBV10-3	TGTGCCACTTGGACAGCCTGGGAGCAGTACTTC	CATWTAWEQYF
TRBJ1-3	-	-	TRBV3-1/TRBV3-2	TGTGCCAGCAGCCTCCGGGGCTCTGGAAACACCATATATTTT	CASSLRGSGNTIYF
TRBJ2-6	-	-	TRBV5-5	TGTGCCAGCAGTCGATTACAGGGAGCTGGGGCCAACGTCCTGACTTTC	CASSRLQGAGANVLTF
TRBJ1-1	-	-	TRBV11-1	TGTGCCAGCAGCTATCGTCGGGGCACTGAAGCTTTCTTT	CASSYRRGTEAFF
TRBJ2-1	-	TRBD1	TRBV28	TGTGCCAGCAGTTTTGGGACAGCAGGCAATGAGCAGTTCTTC	CASSFGTAGNEQFF